This entry lists 19 T cell receptor beta chains sequenced from one sample in a study of memory CD4+ T cells and cytomegalovirus serostatus. TCRdb's table, derived via immunoSEQ multiplex PCR, lists solely in-frame clones and lacks some. The sample carries about 92,000 clones, around 80% recorded once. Single viable CD3+CD4+CD8-CD45RO+ cells were sorted as the memory CD4+ T cells. The sample was memory CD4+ T cells from blood. The receptors shown here come from an adult in good health and CMV-seropositive.

The genes are TRBV6-6 and TRBJ2-2; 7 bases fit TRBD1. This CDR3 spans 14 amino acids. Trimming at V came to 6 bases and at J to 5 bases, leaving 6 bases not matched to a gene. Per the germline V gene, CDR1 is MNHNY and CDR2 is SVGAGI (reference sequence). The CDR3 coding sequence is TGTGCCAGCAGAGGGACAGCCTCAACCGGGGAGCTGTTTTTT. Protein sequence: CASRGTASTGELFF.

V and J are TRBV6-1 and TRBJ2-5; 7 nucleotides agree with TRBD2. Looked up from germline, CDR1 is MNHNS and CDR2 is SASEGT. The J segment lost 2 bases and the V segment lost 6 bases, leaving 3 bases of the junction unmatched. This CDR3 has 13 amino acids. CDR3 sequence: CASRWGGQETQYF. CDR3 sequence (DNA): TGTGCCAGCAGGTGGGGGGGTCAAGAGACCCAGTACTTC.

The chain recombines TRBV29-1 with TRBJ2-7; 9 nucleotides match TRBD1. V shed 7 bases, J shed 6 bases, and the junction held 4 bases outside the gene matches. Germline values: CDR1 SQVTM, CDR2 ANQGSEA. The CDR3 totals 11 residues. CDR3 nucleotide sequence: TGCAGCGCCGGGACAGGGTTCGAGCAGTACTTC. It yields the protein CSAGTGFEQYF.

V usage is TRBV9 and J usage is TRBJ1-2; the match to TRBD1 covers 9 bases. The junction had 6 bases not matched to a gene; V was cut back by 2 bases and J by 4 bases. The CDR3 spans 15 residues. Germline V gene data show CDR1 as SGDLS and CDR2 as YYNGEE. CDR3: CASSVRDRDSYGYTF. The CDR3 bases are TGTGCCAGCAGCGTCCGGGACAGGGACTCCTATGGCTACACCTTC.

There are a few counts of this clone. The V call is TRBV29-1, the J call TRBJ1-1; possible D gene TRBD1, 5 bases. Deletions cut 6 bases from V and 10 bases from J, with 18 bases between. This CDR3 region has 12 residues. Germline assignment: CDR1 SQVTM and CDR2 ANQGSEA. CDR3 protein: CSVPGPSLLAFF. Written as DNA, the CDR3 is TGCAGCGTACCGGGACCCTCGCTTTTAGCTTTCTTT. Supplemented by reference TRBV29-1 and TRBJ1-1, the full variable domain reads SAVISQKPSRDICQRGTSLTIQCQVDSQVTMMFWYRQQPGQSLTLIATANQGSEATYESGFVIDKFPISRPNLTFSTLTVSNMSPEDSSIYLCSVPGPSLLAFFGQGTRLTVV.

The chain employs TRBV5-1 and TRBJ2-7; 7 nucleotides line up with TRBD1. Trimming removed 0 bases from V and 3 bases from J; junction bases left unmatched: 6. Germline V gene sequence: CDR1 SGHRS, CDR2 YFSETQ. This CDR3 comprises 15 residues. In DNA form, the CDR3 reads TGCGCCAGCAGCTTGGCCGGGACAGCCTACTACGAGCAGTACTTC. Translation gives CASSLAGTAYYEQYF.

J is TRBJ1-4 and V is TRBV28; tentative D call: TRBD1 (5 bases). Trimming took off 1 base at V and 7 bases at J, with 13 bases between the two ends. Germline V gene data show CDR1 as MDHEN and CDR2 as SYDVKM. CDR3 length: 15 amino acids. The chain's CDR3 is CASSLSTAGGEKLFF. The CDR3, as DNA: TGTGCCAGCAGTTTATCGACAGCCGGGGGTGAAAAACTGTTTTTT. The full variable domain, rest sourced from reference TRBV28 and TRBJ1-4, is DVKVTQSSRYLVKRTGEKVFLECVQDMDHENMFWYRQDPGLGLRLIYFSYDVKMKEKGDIPEGYSVSREKKERFSLILESASTNQTSMYLCASSLSTAGGEKLFFGSGTQLSVL.

This chain connects TRBV9 to TRBJ1-3; D is unresolved. CDR1 SGDLS and CDR2 YYNGEE come from the germline V gene. The CDR3 is made up of 15 amino acids. The V and J ends lost 2 bases and 3 bases respectively, with 12 bases between them. For the CDR3, the DNA is TGTGCCAGCAGCGTCCGGGGAGTAATTGGAAACACCATATATTTT. Amino acids: CASSVRGVIGNTIYF.

CDR3 bases: TGTGCCAGCAGCCAACAGTGGGGCCCCTACGAGCAGTACTTC. Translation: CASSQQWGPYEQYF. This rearrangement joins TRBV2 to TRBJ2-7, with D possibly matching TRBD1 (5 bases). This CDR3 contains 14 residues. V was shortened by 6 bases and J by 2 bases, with 14 bases between the two germline ends. Germline V gene lookup returns CDR1 SNHLY and CDR2 FYNNEI.

The chain uses TRBV2 and TRBJ1-2; D gene uncertain. The V end lost 4 bases, the J end lost 2 bases, and 8 bases lay between the germline ends. The V gene's germline CDR1 is SNHLY and CDR2 FYNNEI. CDR3 length: 13 residues. The CDR3 loop reads CASSVERNYGYTF. CDR3 DNA: TGTGCCAGCAGTGTAGAACGGAACTATGGCTACACCTTC.

In DNA form, the CDR3 reads TGTGCCACCCGCCAACTCAGGGAGAAGCGCAATCAGCCCCAGCATTTT. It codes for CATRQLREKRNQPQHF. The chain combines TRBV28 with TRBJ1-5; weak D call: TRBD1 (5 bases). V lost 10 bases to trimming and J lost 2 bases, with 21 bases between them. Per germline, CDR1 MDHEN and CDR2 SYDVKM. This CDR3 contains 16 residues. Based on the CDR3 plus reference TRBV28 and TRBJ1-5, the full variable domain is DVKVTQSSRYLVKRTGEKVFLECVQDMDHENMFWYRQDPGLGLRLIYFSYDVKMKEKGDIPEGYSVSREKKERFSLILESASTNQTSMYLCATRQLREKRNQPQHFGDGTRLSIL.

The chain combines TRBV6-5 with TRBJ2-2; the match to TRBD1 covers 8 bases. CDR3 length: 14 amino acids. Germline V gene data show CDR1 as MNHEY and CDR2 as SVGAGI. In nucleotides, the CDR3 is TGTGCAGCAACAGGACAGGGCGGCACCGGGGAGCTGTTTTTT. Amino acids: CAATGQGGTGELFF.

The chain is built from TRBV10-2 and TRBJ2-7; the D call may be TRBD1 or TRBD2 (5 bases each). V lost 6 bases to trimming and J lost 6 bases, with 12 bases between them. Germline loops: CDR1 WSHSY, CDR2 SAAADI. CDR3 length: 12 residues. In nucleotides, the CDR3 is TGCGCCAGCAGAACTGGGACCCGCGAGCAGTACTTC. It is translated as CASRTGTREQYF.

The rearrangement uses TRBV28 and TRBJ2-5, with D perhaps matching TRBD2 (5 bases). From germline, CDR1 is MDHEN and CDR2 SYDVKM. The CDR3 sequence is 13 residues long. Trimming cost V 3 bases and J 4 bases, with 9 bases left between them. The CDR3: CASSFVGRETQYF. Here the CDR3 DNA reads TGTGCCAGCAGTTTTGTAGGGAGAGAGACCCAGTACTTC.

The chain has TRBV28 and TRBJ1-2; TRBD1 aligns across 8 bases. J gave up 3 bases and V 6 bases, and 9 bases lay outside the gene matches. CDR1 and CDR2 from the germline V gene are MDHEN and SYDVKM. The CDR3 extends over 15 amino acids. Written as DNA, the CDR3 is TGTGCCAGCAGATCAGGGGGCGCAGGGGACTATGGCTACACCTTC. Protein product: CASRSGGAGDYGYTF.

The V call is TRBV11-2, the J call TRBJ2-7; the D is unclear. The CDR3 extends over 15 amino acids. V lost 2 bases and J lost 2, with 13 bases in between. Per germline, CDR1 SGHAT and CDR2 FQNNGV. CDR3 in amino acids: CASSLSRAATYEQYF. The CDR3 nucleotides are TGTGCCAGCAGCTTATCCCGGGCTGCGACCTACGAGCAGTACTTC.

The chain is built from TRBV5-1 and TRBJ2-3; no definite D call. Germline CDR1 is SGHRS and CDR2 is YFSETQ. There are 14 residues in the CDR3. V shed 0 bases and J shed 4 bases, with 9 bases lying between them. CDR3 bases: TGCGCCAGCAGCTTGGGGCAGCAGGCAGATACGCAGTATTTT. Protein: CASSLGQQADTQYF.

The chain carries TRBV7-9 and TRBJ2-3; TRBD2 matches 13 bases. Germline V gene lookup returns CDR1 SEHNR and CDR2 FQNEAQ (reference sequence). The CDR3 is 18 amino acids. The V segment lost 5 bases and the J segment 0 bases; nucleotides outside the gene matches: 8. CDR3 residues: CASSVSGTSGTSTDTQYF. The CDR3 region has the DNA TGTGCCAGCAGCGTGTCGGGGACTAGCGGGACTAGCACAGATACGCAGTATTTT.

This clone was detected only once. The rearrangement links TRBV5-1 to TRBJ1-4, with D hard to call. Trimming pared 4 bases from V and 0 bases from J, leaving 13 bases between. Germline V gene data show CDR1 as SGHRS and CDR2 as YFSETQ. The CDR3 is 16 residues long. CDR3 amino acids: CASSLGLYATNEKLFF. DNA of the CDR3: TGCGCCAGCAGCCTTGGGTTATATGCAACTAATGAAAAACTGTTTTTT.